A selection of T cell receptor beta chains follows, all from one sample in a study of OX40 agonist ivuxolimab in advanced cancers. Assay: immunoSEQ multiplex PCR; the TCRdb copy retains only in-frame clones and omits some. The profile shows some 22,000 clones, approximately 83% of them singletons. The sample in question was CD4+ or CD8+ T cells sorted from blood, obtained in a trial of the OX40 agonist ivuxolimab. All receptors come from an adult with an advanced solid tumor such as melanoma, head and neck, liver or kidney cancer. Both conserved end residues are part of each CDR3. D genes are given only for firm matches. Only part of the rows carry a size: once, few, many, or a class if the clone is expanded.

TRBJ2-3	NA	TRBV5-4	TRBD2	CASSFSGIMPDTQYF	TGTGCCAGCAGCTTTAGCGGGATTATGCCAGATACGCAGTATTTT
TRBJ2-1	NA	TRBV7-9	TRBD2	CASRNRAWREGQRNEQFF	TGTGCCAGCCGCAATAGAGCCTGGCGGGAGGGCCAGCGCAATGAGCAGTTCTTC
TRBJ2-5	once	TRBV5-1	NA	CASSLVPGLTQYF	TGCGCCAGCAGCTTGGTCCCAGGGTTGACCCAGTACTTC
TRBJ2-1	NA	TRBV6-5	TRBD2	CASSPRAGGNGEQFF	TGTGCCAGCAGCCCCCGAGCGGGAGGGAACGGTGAGCAGTTCTTC
TRBJ2-7	NA	TRBV4-1	NA	CVSSQDFKQGRHYEQYF	TGCGTCAGCAGCCAAGATTTCAAGCAGGGAAGGCACTACGAGCAGTACTTC
TRBJ2-7	NA	TRBV28	TRBD2	CASSFGWEGLGYEQYF	TGTGCCAGCAGTTTTGGGTGGGAGGGATTGGGCTACGAGCAGTACTTC
TRBJ2-3	NA	TRBV19	NA	CATASGPGNTQYF	TGTGCCACCGCATCTGGGCCTGGAAATACGCAGTATTTT
TRBJ2-7	NA	TRBV5-8	TRBD1	CASSYQGARRFEQYF	TGTGCCAGCAGCTACCAGGGGGCGCGTCGGTTCGAGCAGTACTTC
TRBJ2-1	NA	TRBV16	NA	CASSQSLNEQFF	TGTGCCAGCAGCCAATCTCTCAATGAGCAGTTCTTC
TRBJ2-1	NA	TRBV2	TRBD2	CASSAGGNYNEQFF	TGTGCCAGCAGTGCGGGAGGAAACTACAATGAGCAGTTCTTC
TRBJ2-7	NA	TRBV5-1	TRBD1	CASSLGQGPYEQYF	TGCGCCAGCAGCTTGGGACAGGGGCCCTACGAGCAGTACTTC
TRBJ2-5	once	TRBV5-4	TRBD2	CASSNEGTSGSYQETQYF	TGTGCCAGCAGCAATGAGGGGACTAGCGGTTCGTACCAAGAGACCCAGTACTTC
TRBJ2-7	NA	TRBV5-1	TRBD2	CASSSLSTSGGSYEQYF	TGCGCCAGCAGCTCCTTATCTACTAGCGGGGGCTCCTACGAGCAGTACTTC
TRBJ2-1	NA	TRBV9	TRBD2	CASSVSGLAGPSSYNEQFF	TGTGCCAGCAGCGTATCTGGACTAGCGGGCCCCAGCTCCTACAATGAGCAGTTCTTC
TRBJ2-3	few	TRBV7-9	NA	CASSQWEPDAYF	TGTGCCAGCAGCCAATGGGAGCCCGATGCGTATTTT
TRBJ2-1	NA	TRBV5-6	NA	CASSSRTHFYNEQFF	TGTGCCAGCAGCTCGAGGACACACTTCTACAATGAGCAGTTCTTC
TRBJ1-1	once	TRBV6-6	NA	CASSYSTAVNTEAFF	TGTGCCAGCAGTTACTCAACCGCGGTGAACACTGAAGCTTTCTTT
TRBJ2-7	NA	TRBV28	NA	CASTRTGVSYEQYF	TGTGCCAGCACCCGAACGGGGGTATCCTACGAGCAGTACTTC
TRBJ2-1	once	TRBV27	TRBD2	CASSLSGFGRGNEQFF	TGTGCCAGCAGTTTATCCGGGTTCGGGAGGGGGAATGAGCAGTTCTTC
TRBJ2-7	many	TRBV20-1	NA	CSAQGLGEQYF	TGCAGTGCTCAGGGTTTGGGGGAGCAGTACTTC
TRBJ2-3	NA	TRBV5-8	TRBD2	CASSLLSGGADTQYF	TGTGCCAGCAGCTTGCTTTCTGGGGGGGCAGATACGCAGTATTTT
TRBJ2-7	NA	TRBV2	TRBD1	CASRGTGVRTYEQYF	TGTGCCAGCAGGGGGACAGGGGTTCGCACCTACGAGCAGTACTTC
TRBJ1-2	NA	TRBV11-2	NA	CASSSPHRVDRSDYGYTF	TGTGCCAGCAGCTCACCTCACAGGGTTGATAGATCGGACTATGGCTACACCTTC
TRBJ2-1	NA	TRBV5-6	NA	CASSSSPEQFF	TGTGCCAGCAGTTCTAGCCCCGAGCAGTTCTTC
TRBJ1-1	NA	TRBV6-5	NA	CASGPVQTEAFF	TGTGCCAGCGGCCCCGTGCAAACTGAAGCTTTCTTT
TRBJ2-1	once	TRBV7-3	NA	CASSLTRGSQFF	TGTGCCAGCAGCTTAACCCGAGGATCCCAATTCTTC
TRBJ2-1	NA	TRBV5-1	TRBD2	CASSGAGGYNEQFF	TGCGCCAGCTCGGGGGCGGGAGGCTACAATGAGCAGTTCTTC
TRBJ2-7	NA	TRBV7-8	NA	CASSLAGESYEQYF	TGTGCCAGCAGCTTAGCGGGGGAGTCCTACGAGCAGTACTTC
TRBJ2-7	NA	TRBV5-1	NA	CASSLAGVSYEQYF	TGCGCCAGCAGCTTGGCGGGGGTCTCCTACGAGCAGTACTTC
TRBJ2-3	few	TRBV19	TRBD2	CASEGTSGHTDTQYF	TGTGCCAGTGAAGGGACTAGCGGACACACAGATACGCAGTATTTT
TRBJ2-5	once	TRBV7-6	NA	CASRKDVILETQYF	TGTGCCAGCAGAAAAGACGTAATTTTAGAGACCCAGTACTTC
TRBJ1-1	NA	TRBV5-6	NA	CASSLFMNTEAFF	TGTGCCAGCAGCTTGTTTATGAACACTGAAGCTTTCTTT
TRBJ2-2	NA	TRBV6-5	TRBD2	CASKGLANTGELFF	TGTGCCAGCAAAGGACTAGCGAACACCGGGGAGCTGTTTTTT
TRBJ2-3	NA	TRBV5-1	NA	CASSPGTISTDTQYF	TGCGCCAGCAGCCCCGGGACAATTAGCACAGATACGCAGTATTTT
TRBJ1-1	few	TRBV6-4	NA	CASSVTVNTEAFF	TGTGCCAGCAGTGTGACTGTGAACACTGAAGCTTTCTTT
TRBJ2-5	NA	TRBV5-5	NA	CASSATGQGETQYF	TGTGCCAGCAGCGCCACAGGGCAAGGAGAGACCCAGTACTTC
TRBJ1-2	once	TRBV23-1	NA	CASTPLKGSNPNYGYTF	TGCGCCAGCACCCCTTTGAAGGGTTCGAATCCTAACTATGGCTACACCTTC
TRBJ2-5	NA	TRBV5-1	TRBD2	CASSTSSGQETQYF	TGCGCCAGCAGCACCTCTAGCGGTCAAGAGACCCAGTACTTC
TRBJ1-1	once	TRBV5-6	TRBD1	CASTRTGDTEAFF	TGTGCCAGCACCCGGACAGGGGACACTGAAGCTTTCTTT
TRBJ2-1	NA	TRBV29-1	NA	CSVSDPFMERSSYNEQFF	TGCAGCGTGAGTGACCCGTTTATGGAAAGAAGTTCCTACAATGAGCAGTTCTTC
TRBJ2-7	NA	TRBV5-1	TRBD1	CASSEPGQGAYEQYF	TGCGCCAGCAGCGAACCGGGACAGGGGGCCTACGAGCAGTACTTC
TRBJ2-1	NA	TRBV7-9	NA	CASSPYYPGYNEQFF	TGTGCCAGCAGCCCCTACTACCCGGGCTACAATGAGCAGTTCTTC
TRBJ2-1	once	TRBV13	TRBD2	CASSLGTSGNEQFF	TGTGCCAGCAGCTTAGGGACTAGCGGAAATGAGCAGTTCTTC
TRBJ1-1	once	TRBV5-1	NA	CASSLTQGWYTEAFF	TGCGCCAGCAGCTTGACACAGGGTTGGTACACTGAAGCTTTCTTT
TRBJ2-7	NA	TRBV11-2	NA	CASSLGGLLIEQYF	TGTGCCAGCAGCTTAGGGGGGCTCCTGATAGAGCAGTACTTC